The entry that follows covers one T cell receptor beta chain sequence. Assay: immunoSEQ multiplex PCR; the TCRdb copy retains only in-frame clones and omits some. The sample lists hundreds of thousands of clones; 90% to 96% were seen once. The record originates from a study of shared clonotypes between healthy human individuals. The CDR3 sequence is 15 residues long. Germline V lookup: CDR1 LNHNV, CDR2 YYDKDF (reference sequence). V lost 5 bases to trimming and J lost 2 bases, with 10 bases between them. The source material was naive CD4+ T cells sorted from blood. Subset of the sample: CD45RA+ positively selected. V and J are TRBV15 and TRBJ2-6; D call uncertain. The sequence came from a woman in her 30s in good health. CDR3: CATSAPKAGANVLTF. CDR3 nucleotide sequence: TGTGCCACCAGCGCCCCTAAAGCTGGGGCCAACGTCCTGACTTTC.